This TCR beta chain comes out of a study of lymphopenia after photon versus proton radiotherapy. Notes on the study in general: Relative stability marked proton patients; photon patients lost diversity and naive cells. Only patients who died were analyzed for survival; proton advantage is unproven.

Worth noting for this clone: Its antigen is as yet unknown.

Clones were read by immunoSEQ multiplex PCR, and TCRdb kept only the in-frame ones, dropping some. The data contain about 50,000 clones, more than 85% of them singletons. The TCR was taken from a woman in her thirties or forties with cholangiocarcinoma. The sequencing used peripheral blood, collected from a patient treated with photon-based radiotherapy.

The CDR3 DNA reads TGTGCCAGCTGGCAGGGACCCTACGAGCAGTACTTC. Translating gives CASWQGPYEQYF. This rearrangement joins TRBV6-5 to TRBJ2-7; D is possibly TRBD1 or TRBD2 (5 bases each). The CDR3 totals 12 residues. V lost 8 bases, J lost 2 bases, and 10 bases lay in between. The germline V gene has CDR1 MNHEY and CDR2 SVGAGI.